These 11 T cell receptor beta chains were all obtained from the same sample, sequenced in a study of read filtering for tumor transcriptome and immune sequencing. Molecular barcoded adaptors covering alpha/delta and beta/gamma chains were used on 400 to 450 ng RNA. TCRdb reprocessed the reads via MiXCR and lists one record per CDR3 protein. The sample consists of about 22,000 distinct CDR3 sequences, roughly 13% of them appearing once. The sample comprised a population of CD138-negative cells sorted from bone marrow. These TCRs come from a donor at least 40 years old with multiple myeloma.

This clonotype was observed at least ten times. The chain employs TRBV10-3 and TRBJ2-7; no clear D gene. Trimming took off 3 bases at V and 2 bases at J, with 5 bases between the two ends. CDR1 is ENHRY and CDR2 is SYGVKD in the germline V gene. This CDR3 region has 12 residues. CDR3 nucleotides: TGTGCCATCAGTGACAGCACCTACGAGCAGTACTTC. This encodes CAISDSTYEQYF.

This clonotype was counted ten times or more. This sequence joins TRBV20-1 and TRBJ2-3; 11 bases align to TRBD1. The CDR3 is 14 residues long. Per the germline V gene, CDR1 is DFQATT and CDR2 is SNEGSKA (reference sequence). CDR3 sequence (DNA): TGCAGCCCCCGGGACAGGGGGAGAACAGATACGCAGTATTTT. This encodes CSPRDRGRTDTQYF.

This clonotype was observed many times. The V gene is TRBV20-1, the J gene TRBJ2-3; TRBD2 matches at 9 bases. V gave up 6 bases and J gave up 4 bases; unmatched junction bases: 11. The CDR3 loop spans 15 amino acids. Per the germline V gene, CDR1 is DFQATT and CDR2 is SNEGSKA (reference sequence). The CDR3: CSARGGAGGSDTQYF. In nucleotides, the CDR3 is TGCAGTGCGCGGGGCGGAGCGGGGGGATCAGATACGCAGTATTTT.

This clonotype has ten or more counts. This chain uses TRBV29-1 with TRBJ2-1; 10 nucleotides line up with TRBD2. Germline V gene lookup returns CDR1 SQVTM and CDR2 ANQGSEA. CDR3 length: 13 amino acids. The V gene end was trimmed by 3 bases and the J gene end by 7 bases; junction bases not matched to a gene: 3. CDR3 region: CSVEETSGNEQFF. The CDR3 region has the DNA TGCAGCGTTGAGGAGACTAGCGGGAATGAGCAGTTCTTC.

Points on this clonotype: A much larger clone sits a single nucleotide away, making a read error possible. The CDR3 coding sequence is TGTGCCGGCAGCTTCGGGACAGGGAGGGGAGAGACCCAGTACTTC. Amino acids: CAGSFGTGRGETQYF. The chain employs TRBV5-5 and TRBJ2-5; 9 bases line up with TRBD1. Germline assignment: CDR1 SGHKS and CDR2 YYEKEE (reference sequence). This CDR3 is built from 15 residues.

This clonotype appeared a few times. V usage is TRBV5-4 and J usage is TRBJ1-2; D is possibly TRBD1 (5 bases). CDR1 SGHNT and CDR2 YYREEE come from the germline V gene (reference sequence). This CDR3 region has 15 residues. Trimming took 4 bases from V and 6 from J, leaving 19 bases between them. CDR3 protein: CASSGWDEGEDGYTF. The CDR3 coding sequence is TGTGCCAGCAGCGGCTGGGACGAAGGGGAGGATGGCTACACCTTC.

The table lists this clonotype with many counts. This chain uses TRBV3-1 with TRBJ2-4, with D possibly matching TRBD2 (5 bases). CDR1 and CDR2 (germline): LGHDT, YNNKEL (reference sequence). Trimming shortened V by 4 bases and J by 5 bases, and 12 bases separated the two germline ends. This CDR3 is 14 amino acids long. The CDR3 here is CASSPSGIENIQYF. DNA for the CDR3: TGTGCCAGCAGCCCCTCCGGGATCGAAAACATTCAGTACTTC.

This clonotype was seen at least ten times. This chain connects TRBV29-1 to TRBJ2-7; the D call may be TRBD1 or TRBD2 (6 bases each). Looked up from germline, CDR1 is SQVTM and CDR2 is ANQGSEA. V was pared by 7 bases and J by 0 bases, with 22 bases between. The CDR3 contains 16 residues. Written as DNA, the CDR3 is TGCAGCGCCCGGACGGGGGCCAGAACCGGCTCCTACGAGCAGTACTTC. The encoded protein is CSARTGARTGSYEQYF.

To note about this clonotype: This likely came from a read error, as a far larger clone is one base away. The chain joins TRBV11-2 to TRBJ2-7; 7 bases line up with TRBD2. The germline V gene has CDR1 SGHAT and CDR2 FQNNGV. This CDR3 is built from 16 residues. V lost 6 bases, J lost 4 bases, and 15 bases stayed unmatched. The CDR3 DNA follows: TGTGCCAGCAGTTCAACATCGGGACCAGCGGGATACGAGCAGTACTTC. It translates to CASSSTSGPAGYEQYF. Looking up the rest from reference TRBV11-2 and TRBJ2-7 gives the full variable domain: EAGVAQSPRYKIIEKRQSVAFWCNPISGHATLYWYQQILGQGPKLLIQFQNNGVVDDSQLPKDRFSAERLKGVDSTLKIQPAKLEDSAVYLCASSSTSGPAGYEQYFGPGTRLTVT.

This clonotype was observed at least ten times. The chain joins TRBV20-1 to TRBJ2-5; 8 bases line up with TRBD1. Per the germline V gene, CDR1 is DFQATT and CDR2 is SNEGSKA (reference sequence). V was pared by 2 bases and J by 2 bases, with 10 bases of the junction left unmatched. CDR3 size: 16 residues. CDR3: CSARPQLGTGQETQYF. In DNA, the CDR3 is TGCAGTGCTAGACCTCAGTTAGGGACAGGACAAGAGACCCAGTACTTC.

This clonotype appeared many times. This chain links TRBV18 with TRBJ2-7, with 9 nucleotides matching TRBD1. J was trimmed by 3 bases and V by 2 bases; bases with no gene match: 2. Germline CDR1 reads KGHSH; CDR2 reads LQKENI. The CDR3 spans 14 residues. The CDR3 spells CASSPETGGYEQYF. CDR3 nucleotides: TGTGCCAGCTCACCAGAGACAGGGGGCTACGAGCAGTACTTC.